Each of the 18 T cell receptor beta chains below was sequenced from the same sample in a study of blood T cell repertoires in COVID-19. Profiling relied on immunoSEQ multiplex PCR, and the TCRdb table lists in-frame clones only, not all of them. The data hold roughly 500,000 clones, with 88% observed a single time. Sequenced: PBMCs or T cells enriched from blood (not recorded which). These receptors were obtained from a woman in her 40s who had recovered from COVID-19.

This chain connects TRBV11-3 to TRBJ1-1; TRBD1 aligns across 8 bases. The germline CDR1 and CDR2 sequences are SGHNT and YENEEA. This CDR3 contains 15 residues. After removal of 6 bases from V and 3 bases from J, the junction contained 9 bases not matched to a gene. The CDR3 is CASSPSGGRDTEAFF. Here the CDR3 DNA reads TGTGCCAGCAGTCCTTCAGGGGGCCGGGACACTGAAGCTTTCTTT.

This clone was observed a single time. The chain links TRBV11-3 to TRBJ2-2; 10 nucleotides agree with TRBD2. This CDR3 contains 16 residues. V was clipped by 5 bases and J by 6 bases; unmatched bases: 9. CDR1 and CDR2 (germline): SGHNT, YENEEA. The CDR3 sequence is CASSPGSSGRSGELFF. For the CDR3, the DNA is TGTGCCAGCAGCCCAGGTAGTAGCGGGAGGTCCGGGGAGCTGTTTTTT. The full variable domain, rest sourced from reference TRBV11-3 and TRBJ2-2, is EAGVVQSPRYKIIEKKQPVAFWCNPISGHNTLYWYLQNLGQGPELLIRYENEEAVDDSQLPKDRFSAERLKGVDSTLKIQPAELGDSAVYLCASSPGSSGRSGELFFGEGSRLTVL.

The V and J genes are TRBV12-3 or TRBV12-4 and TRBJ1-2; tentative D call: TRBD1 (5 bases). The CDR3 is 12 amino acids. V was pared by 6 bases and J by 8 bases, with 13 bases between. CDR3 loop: CASSGGEWGYTF. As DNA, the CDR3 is TGTGCCAGCAGCGGGGGGGAGTGGGGCTACACCTTC.

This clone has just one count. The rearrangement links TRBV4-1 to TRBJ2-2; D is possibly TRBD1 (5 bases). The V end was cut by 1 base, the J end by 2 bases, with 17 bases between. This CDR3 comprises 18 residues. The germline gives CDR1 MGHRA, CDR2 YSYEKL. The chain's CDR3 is CASSQALSWQGNTGELFF. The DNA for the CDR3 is TGCGCCAGCAGCCAAGCGTTGTCTTGGCAGGGCAACACCGGGGAGCTGTTTTTT.

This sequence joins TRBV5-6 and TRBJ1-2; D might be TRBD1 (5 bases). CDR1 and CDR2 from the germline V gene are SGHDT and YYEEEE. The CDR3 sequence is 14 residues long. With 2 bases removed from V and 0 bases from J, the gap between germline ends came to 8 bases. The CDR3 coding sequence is TGTGCCAGCAGCTTTATAGGGGCTAACTATGGCTACACCTTC. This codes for CASSFIGANYGYTF.

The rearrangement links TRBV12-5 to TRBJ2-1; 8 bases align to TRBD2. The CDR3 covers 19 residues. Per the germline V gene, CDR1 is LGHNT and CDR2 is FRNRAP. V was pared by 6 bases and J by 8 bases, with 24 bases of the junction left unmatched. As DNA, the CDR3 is TGTGCTAGTGGGTACCCGGGGGCTAGCGGGCCCAAAATACATGATGAGCAGTTCTTC. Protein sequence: CASGYPGASGPKIHDEQFF. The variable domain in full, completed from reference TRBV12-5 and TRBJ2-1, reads DARVTQTPRHKVTEMGQEVTMRCQPILGHNTVFWYRQTMMQGLELLAYFRNRAPLDDSGMPKDRFSAEMPDATLATLKIQPSEPRDSAVYFCASGYPGASGPKIHDEQFFGPGTRLTVL.

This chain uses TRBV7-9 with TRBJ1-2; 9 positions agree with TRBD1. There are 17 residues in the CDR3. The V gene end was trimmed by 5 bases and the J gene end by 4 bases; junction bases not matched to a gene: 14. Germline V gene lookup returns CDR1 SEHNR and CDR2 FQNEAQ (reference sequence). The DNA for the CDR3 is TGTGCCAGCAGCCTTAGTAGTGGGACAGGGCTTTCCTATGGCTACACCTTC. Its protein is CASSLSSGTGLSYGYTF.

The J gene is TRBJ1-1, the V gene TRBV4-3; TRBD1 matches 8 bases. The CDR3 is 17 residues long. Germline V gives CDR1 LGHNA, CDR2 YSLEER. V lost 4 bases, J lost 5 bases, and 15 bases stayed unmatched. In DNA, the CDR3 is TGCGCCAGCAGCCTCCGGCTGGGACAGGTGAGAGGGACTGAAGCTTTCTTT. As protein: CASSLRLGQVRGTEAFF.

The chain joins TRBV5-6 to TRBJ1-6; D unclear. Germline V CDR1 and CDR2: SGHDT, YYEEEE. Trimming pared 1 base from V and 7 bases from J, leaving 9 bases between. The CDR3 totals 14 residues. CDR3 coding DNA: TGTGCCAGCAGCTTGTATGGCTTGAATTCACCCCTCCACTTT. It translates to CASSLYGLNSPLHF.

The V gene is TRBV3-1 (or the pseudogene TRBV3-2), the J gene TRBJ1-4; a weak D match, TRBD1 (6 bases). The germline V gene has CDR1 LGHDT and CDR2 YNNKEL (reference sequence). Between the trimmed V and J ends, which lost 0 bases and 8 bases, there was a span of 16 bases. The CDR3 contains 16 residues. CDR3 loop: CASSQDRKGEGEKLFF. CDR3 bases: TGTGCCAGCAGCCAAGATCGGAAGGGGGAAGGAGAAAAACTGTTTTTT.

CDR3 nucleotides: TGCGCCAGCAGCCAAGACTATGAGGGAGGGCCCTACAATGAGCAGTTCTTC. This gives the protein CASSQDYEGGPYNEQFF. The chain has TRBV4-3 and TRBJ2-1, with TRBD2 identical over 7 bases. Trimming cost V 0 bases and J 2 bases; bases outside gene matches: 7. Germline lookup yields CDR1 LGHNA and CDR2 YSLEER. The CDR3 has 17 residues.

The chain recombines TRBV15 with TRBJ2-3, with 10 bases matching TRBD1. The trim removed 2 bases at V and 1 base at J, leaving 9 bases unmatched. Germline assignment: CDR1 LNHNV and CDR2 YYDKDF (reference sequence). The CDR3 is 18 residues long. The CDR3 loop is CATSRLGQGLGGTDTQYF. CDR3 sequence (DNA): TGTGCCACCAGCAGATTGGGACAGGGGCTCGGTGGCACAGATACGCAGTATTTT. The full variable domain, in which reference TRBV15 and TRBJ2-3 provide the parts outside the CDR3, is DAMVIQNPRYQVTQFGKPVTLSCSQTLNHNVMYWYQQKSSQAPKLLFHYYDKDFNNEADTPDNFQSRRPNTSFCFLDIRSPGLGDTAMYLCATSRLGQGLGGTDTQYFGPGTRLTVL.

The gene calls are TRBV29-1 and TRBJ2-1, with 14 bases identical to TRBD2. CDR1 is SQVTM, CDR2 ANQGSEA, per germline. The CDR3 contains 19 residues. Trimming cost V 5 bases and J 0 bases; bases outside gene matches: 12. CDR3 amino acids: CSVSGLAGGPLSSYNEQFF. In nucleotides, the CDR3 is TGCAGCGTTTCTGGACTAGCGGGAGGTCCGCTTAGCTCCTACAATGAGCAGTTCTTC.

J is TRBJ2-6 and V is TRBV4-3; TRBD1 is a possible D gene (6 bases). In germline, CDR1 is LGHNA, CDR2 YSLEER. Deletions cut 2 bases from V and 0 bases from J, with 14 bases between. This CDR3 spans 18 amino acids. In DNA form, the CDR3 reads TGCGCCAGCAGCCAATCCCCAGGGGTTCCCTCTGGGGCCAACGTCCTGACTTTC. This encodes CASSQSPGVPSGANVLTF.

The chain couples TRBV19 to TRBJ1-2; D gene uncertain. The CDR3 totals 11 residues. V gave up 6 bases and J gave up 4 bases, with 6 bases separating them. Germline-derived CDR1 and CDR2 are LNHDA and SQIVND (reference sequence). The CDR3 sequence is CASRSIYGYTF. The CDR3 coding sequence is TGTGCCAGTAGAAGCATCTATGGCTACACCTTC.

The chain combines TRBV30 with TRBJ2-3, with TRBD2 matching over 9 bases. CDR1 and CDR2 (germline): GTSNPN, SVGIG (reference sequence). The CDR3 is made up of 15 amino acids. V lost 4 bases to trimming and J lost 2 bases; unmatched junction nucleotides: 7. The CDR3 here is CAWKKASGNTDTQYF. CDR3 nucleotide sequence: TGTGCCTGGAAGAAGGCTAGCGGGAACACAGATACGCAGTATTTT.

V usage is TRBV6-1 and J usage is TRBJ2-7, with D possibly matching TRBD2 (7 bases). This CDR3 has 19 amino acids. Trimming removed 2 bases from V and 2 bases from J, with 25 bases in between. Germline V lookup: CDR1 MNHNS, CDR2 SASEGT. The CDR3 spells CASSERGGRRTARTYEQYF. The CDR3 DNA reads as TGTGCCAGCAGTGAAAGGGGGGGCAGGAGGACAGCCCGTACCTACGAGCAGTACTTC.

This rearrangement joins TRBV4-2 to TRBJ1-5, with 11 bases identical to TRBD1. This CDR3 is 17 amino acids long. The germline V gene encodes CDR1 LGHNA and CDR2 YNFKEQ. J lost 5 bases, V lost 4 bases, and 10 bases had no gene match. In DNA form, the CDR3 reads TGTGCCAGCAGCCCACGCTTCCGGGACAGGGGGTATCAGCCCCAGCATTTT. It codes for CASSPRFRDRGYQPQHF.